The 20 T cell receptor beta chains reported below all come from one sample, sequenced in a study of T-cell memory formation after mild COVID-19. TCRdb passed the 5' RACE reads through MiXCR, listing each CDR3 protein once. The table lists hundreds of thousands of distinct CDR3 sequences, approximately 25% of them singletons. The sequenced material came from PBMCs or a T cell subset sorted from them (not recorded which). These receptors were obtained from an adult woman who had mild COVID-19 (a few samples of this study predate the infection). Cell type and time point are not known.

This clonotype showed up just a few times. V is TRBV5-6 and J is TRBJ2-5; maybe TRBD2 (5 bases). CDR3 size: 14 residues. Trimming left V 3 bases short and J 5 bases short, with 14 bases between. Germline V lookup: CDR1 SGHDT, CDR2 YYEEEE. In nucleotides, the CDR3 is TGTGCCAGCAGCTCCCGGACGGGATTGGAGACCCAGTACTTC. It translates to CASSSRTGLETQYF.

V is TRBV9 and J is TRBJ1-1; D may be TRBD1 (6 bases). CDR1 SGDLS and CDR2 YYNGEE come from the germline V gene. The CDR3 covers 15 residues. The ends were cut back, 2 bases at V and 1 base at J, with 12 bases in the middle. Written as DNA, the CDR3 is TGTGCCAGCAGCGTGCAGGGGCAGGGGAACACTGAAGCTTTCTTT. Amino acid sequence: CASSVQGQGNTEAFF.

The chain joins TRBV6-6 to TRBJ2-1; 10 bases map to TRBD1. CDR1 is MNHNY, CDR2 SVGAGI, per germline (reference sequence). J was trimmed by 5 bases and V by 2 bases; bases with no gene match: 3. The CDR3 is 15 amino acids. The chain's CDR3 is CASSYPGTGDNEQFF. The CDR3 DNA sequence: TGTGCCAGCAGTTACCCGGGGACAGGGGACAATGAGCAGTTCTTC.

This chain connects TRBV5-1 to TRBJ2-5; maybe TRBD2 (6 bases). This CDR3 has 16 residues. Germline values: CDR1 SGHRS, CDR2 YFSETQ. Trimming shortened V by 4 bases and J by 2 bases, and 18 bases separated the two germline ends. In DNA form, the CDR3 reads TGCGCCAGCAGCAGGCCGACGGGGACTGCGCAAGAGACCCAGTACTTC. Translation gives CASSRPTGTAQETQYF.

Concerning this clonotype itself: The germline gene is not matched at one end of the junction; a read error may be the cause. The chain uses TRBV5-1 and TRBJ2-2; D gene ambiguous. The CDR3 consists of 13 residues. CDR1 SGHRS and CDR2 YFSETQ come from the germline V gene. CDR3 nucleotides: TGCGCCAGCAGGTTGGATAGGACCGGGGAGCTGTTTTTT. Its protein is CASRLDRTGELFF.

V gene TRBV5-1 combines with J gene TRBJ1-1, with D maybe TRBD1 (6 bases). Germline CDR1 and CDR2: SGHRS and YFSETQ. Trimming pared 1 base from V and 1 base from J, leaving 8 bases between. This CDR3 is built from 14 residues. CDR3 DNA sequence: TGCGCCAGCAGCTTGCCAGGGGAGAACACTGAAGCTTTCTTT. It encodes CASSLPGENTEAFF.

The chain combines TRBV6-5 with TRBJ2-7; tentative D call: TRBD1 (6 bases). CDR3 length: 12 amino acids. The V end lost 6 bases, the J end lost 5 bases, and 11 bases lay between the germline ends. Germline V gene data show CDR1 as MNHEY and CDR2 as SVGAGI. The DNA for the CDR3 is TGTGCCAGCAGGGATCGGACAGACGAGCAGTACTTC. Protein product: CASRDRTDEQYF.

This chain uses TRBV5-1 with TRBJ2-7; possible D gene TRBD1, 6 bases. The germline V and J ends were trimmed by 1 base and 2 bases, with 13 bases remaining between them. Germline CDR1 is SGHRS and CDR2 is YFSETQ. The CDR3 loop spans 15 amino acids. The CDR3, as DNA: TGCGCCAGCAGCTTGTCCAGGGGATTCGCCTACGAGCAGTACTTC. Translating gives CASSLSRGFAYEQYF.

In DNA, the CDR3 is TGTGCCAGCAGCTTGTATAGCACTGAAGCTTTCTTT. Its translation: CASSLYSTEAFF. The chain has TRBV5-4 and TRBJ1-1, with no clear D. CDR1 SGHNT and CDR2 YYREEE come from the germline V gene (reference sequence). V dropped 1 base and J dropped 4 bases, with 5 bases sitting between them. This CDR3 has 12 amino acids. Using reference TRBV5-4 and TRBJ1-1 for the parts outside the CDR3, the full variable domain is ETGVTQSPTHLIKTRGQQVTLRCSSQSGHNTVSWYQQALGQGPQFIFQYYREEENGRGNFPPRFSGLQFPNYSSELNVNALELDDSALYLCASSLYSTEAFFGQGTRLTVV.

This clonotype was observed a few times. The rearrangement uses TRBV5-1 and TRBJ1-1, with D uncertain. The V gene lost 0 bases and the J gene lost 0 bases, with 6 bases spanning the gap. The CDR3 is made up of 14 amino acids. Germline values: CDR1 SGHRS, CDR2 YFSETQ. CDR3 coding DNA: TGCGCCAGCAGCTTGGAGAGGTTGAACACTGAAGCTTTCTTT. Its protein is CASSLERLNTEAFF.

The rearrangement links TRBV5-6 to TRBJ2-1, with D perhaps assigned TRBD1 or TRBD2 (5 bases each). V was clipped by 5 bases and J by 9 bases, with 12 bases between them. This CDR3 region has 12 residues. CDR1 and CDR2 (germline): SGHDT, YYEEEE. The CDR3: CASRPRESEQFF. CDR3 bases: TGTGCCAGCAGGCCCAGGGAGAGTGAGCAGTTCTTC.

This clonotype was counted many times. J is TRBJ2-1 and V is TRBV6-2 or TRBV6-3; 8 bases are shared with TRBD2. Germline CDR1 reads MNHEY; CDR2 reads SVGEGT. Germline trimming cut 5 bases from V and 0 bases from J; bases unmatched to any gene: 3. The CDR3 contains 15 residues. The CDR3 sequence: CASSERESSYNEQFF. Here the CDR3 DNA reads TGTGCCAGCAGTGAGCGGGAGAGCTCCTACAATGAGCAGTTCTTC.

The V gene is TRBV4-1, the J gene TRBJ2-7; D remains ambiguous. Germline V gene sequence: CDR1 MGHRA, CDR2 YSYEKL. This CDR3 has 15 residues. The V gene lost 1 base and the J gene lost 5 bases, with 15 bases spanning the gap. CDR3 nucleotide sequence: TGCGCCAGCAGCCAAGGGACGGCGCGTGTGGACGAGCAGTACTTC. It specifies CASSQGTARVDEQYF.

This clonotype has just a few counts. The chain couples TRBV20-1 to TRBJ2-3; 7 bases are shared with TRBD2. The CDR3 contains 13 residues. Germline V gene data show CDR1 as DFQATT and CDR2 as SNEGSKA (reference sequence). J was trimmed by 4 bases and V by 6 bases; bases with no gene match: 7. CDR3 region: CSASGEGPDTQYF. CDR3 in DNA: TGCAGTGCCTCCGGGGAGGGCCCAGATACGCAGTATTTT.

V gene TRBV7-2 combines with J gene TRBJ2-1; 7 positions match TRBD2. J gave up 4 bases and V 1 base, and 4 bases lay outside the gene matches. CDR1 and CDR2 (germline): SGHTA, FQGNSA. The CDR3 length is 15 residues. The CDR3 region is CASSLEAGIYNEQFF. DNA for the CDR3: TGTGCCAGCAGCTTAGAAGCGGGGATTTACAATGAGCAGTTCTTC.

In nucleotides, the CDR3 is TGTGCCACCAGTGATTCCACCCCCGGGACTAGCGGGATCTATGAGCAGTTCTTC. It encodes CATSDSTPGTSGIYEQFF. The chain joins TRBV24-1 to TRBJ2-1; 13 nucleotides align to TRBD2. With 2 bases clipped from V and 8 bases from J, the junction kept 11 bases outside the gene matches. Germline CDR1 KGHDR, CDR2 SFDVKD. The CDR3 loop spans 18 amino acids.

This clonotype was picked up a small number of times. The chain carries TRBV10-3 and TRBJ2-1; D is perhaps TRBD2 (6 bases). The CDR3 covers 13 residues. V lost 6 bases and J 7 bases, leaving 13 bases between the germline ends. CDR1 and CDR2 (germline): ENHRY, SYGVKD. The CDR3 coding sequence is TGTGCCATCAGCCCGTGGGGGGAGAATGAGCAGTTCTTC. Protein: CAISPWGENEQFF.

This clonotype was counted only a few times. This chain connects TRBV4-1 to TRBJ2-3; D is undetermined. Germline CDR1 and CDR2: MGHRA and YSYEKL. The CDR3 covers 16 residues. The germline V and J ends were trimmed by 0 bases and 0 bases, with 10 bases remaining between them. CDR3 protein: CASSQDIRPSTDTQYF. CDR3 bases: TGCGCCAGCAGCCAAGATATCCGGCCTAGCACAGATACGCAGTATTTT.

The chain links TRBV11-2 to TRBJ1-1; D might be TRBD1 (6 bases). CDR3 length equals 15 residues. The germline V gene encodes CDR1 SGHAT and CDR2 FQNNGV. V lost 5 bases to trimming and J lost 12 bases, with 25 bases between them. CDR3 coding DNA: TGTGCCAGCAGCCCCGGACAGTTGGGAGCGGGGAACACTTTCTTT. Amino acids: CASSPGQLGAGNTFF. Drawing the rest from reference TRBV11-2 and TRBJ1-1, the complete variable domain is EAGVAQSPRYKIIEKRQSVAFWCNPISGHATLYWYQQILGQGPKLLIQFQNNGVVDDSQLPKDRFSAERLKGVDSTLKIQPAKLEDSAVYLCASSPGQLGAGNTFFGQGTRLTVV.

The chain carries TRBV7-2 and TRBJ2-5, with D hard to call. Trimming took 1 base from V and 4 from J, leaving 19 bases between them. Germline V lookup: CDR1 SGHTA, CDR2 FQGNSA. The CDR3 runs 17 residues. The CDR3 DNA reads as TGTGCCAGCAGCTTAGGGGTTGGGGATGGCAACCGAGAGACCCAGTACTTC. This gives the protein CASSLGVGDGNRETQYF.